One sample yielded the 22 T cell receptor beta chains listed below, sequenced in a study of patients and donors after allogeneic stem cell transplantation. From the RT-PCR reads, TCRdb called clonotypes with MiXCR, one entry per CDR3 protein. In the table there are 150,000 to 250,000 distinct CDR3 sequences, around two fifths of which are singletons. Material: blood, either unsorted or a sorted T cell fraction (not recorded which). The receptor set was obtained from a human donor who was either an allogeneic HSCT recipient or a stem cell or donor lymphocyte infusion donor (not recorded which). It is not recorded whose cells these are; they may come from a transplant donor.

The J gene is TRBJ1-1, the V gene TRBV4-2, with no clear D. The CDR3 covers 15 residues. The germline V and J ends were trimmed by 0 bases and 2 bases, with 10 bases remaining between them. Germline lookup yields CDR1 LGHNA and CDR2 YNFKEQ. The CDR3 DNA is TGTGCCAGCAGCCAAGAGGTTCCGGGTAACACTGAAGCTTTCTTT. This encodes CASSQEVPGNTEAFF.

The chain has TRBV4-1 and TRBJ1-1, with TRBD1 as a possible D gene (5 bases). The CDR3 runs to 13 residues. Germline CDR1 MGHRA, CDR2 YSYEKL. Trimming pared 4 bases from V and 5 bases from J, leaving 11 bases between. CDR3 bases: TGCGCCAGCAGCCGCGTGGGGGAGACTGAAGCTTTCTTT. Translated, it gives CASSRVGETEAFF.

The CDR3 bases are TGTGCCAGCAGTCACTTCCGTGGGGGAATAACTGAAGCTTTCTTT. It yields the protein CASSHFRGGITEAFF. The chain uses TRBV27 and TRBJ1-1; D is possibly TRBD1 (5 bases). V was pared by 5 bases and J by 5 bases, with 18 bases between. Germline V gives CDR1 MNHEY, CDR2 SMNVEV (reference sequence). The CDR3 is made up of 15 amino acids.

The chain employs TRBV6-1 and TRBJ1-2; possible D gene TRBD1, 5 bases. CDR1 and CDR2 (germline): MNHNS, SASEGT. V dropped 3 bases and J dropped 3 bases, with 11 bases sitting between them. The CDR3 spans 14 residues. CDR3 region: CASSDDLGHYGYTF. Here the CDR3 DNA reads TGTGCCAGCAGTGACGACCTGGGACACTATGGCTACACCTTC.

The gene calls are TRBV7-9 and TRBJ2-4, with TRBD2 identical over 7 bases. With V trimmed by 4 bases and J by 0 bases, 21 bases remained unmatched. The CDR3 totals 21 residues. CDR1 is SEHNR, CDR2 FQNEAQ, per germline (reference sequence). CDR3 sequence: CASSSPSRLAPDGIAKNIQYF. The DNA of the CDR3 is TGTGCCAGCAGCTCCCCTTCACGACTAGCCCCCGACGGCATAGCCAAAAACATTCAGTACTTC.

This clonotype has just a few counts. The V gene is TRBV4-3, the J gene TRBJ2-1; a weak D match, TRBD2 (6 bases). The CDR3 totals 16 residues. Looked up from germline, CDR1 is LGHNA and CDR2 is YSLEER. Trimming cost V 0 bases and J 4 bases, with 13 bases left between them. The chain's CDR3 is CASSQDMGGVYNEQFF. In DNA form, the CDR3 reads TGCGCCAGCAGCCAAGATATGGGGGGTGTGTACAATGAGCAGTTCTTC.

This chain uses TRBV29-1 with TRBJ1-2; D not resolved. Germline CDR1 reads SQVTM; CDR2 reads ANQGSEA. Between the trimmed V and J ends, which lost 7 bases and 8 bases, there was a span of 8 bases. This CDR3 has 9 residues. CDR3: CSARPGYTF. CDR3 DNA sequence: TGCAGCGCGAGGCCCGGCTACACCTTC.

The J gene is TRBJ2-1, the V gene TRBV5-1; no firm D call. The V gene's germline CDR1 is SGHRS and CDR2 YFSETQ. The CDR3 is 15 amino acids. The V gene lost 4 bases and the J gene lost 0 bases, with 11 bases spanning the gap. CDR3 amino acids: CASSTRASSYNEQFF. For the CDR3, the DNA is TGCGCCAGCAGCACCCGCGCCTCCTCCTACAATGAGCAGTTCTTC.

The gene calls are TRBV7-3 and TRBJ2-2; D ambiguous. The V end lost 2 bases, the J end lost 2 bases, and 6 bases lay between the germline ends. The germline gives CDR1 SGHTA, CDR2 FQGTGA. The CDR3 is 14 residues long. As DNA, the CDR3 is TGTGCCAGCAGCTTAGAGCAAAACACCGGGGAGCTGTTTTTT. Residues: CASSLEQNTGELFF. The full variable domain, with the rest looked up from reference TRBV7-3 and TRBJ2-2, is GAGVSQTPSNKVTEKGKYVELRCDPISGHTALYWYRQSLGQGPEFLIYFQGTGAADDSGLPNDRFFAVRPEGSVSTLKIQRTERGDSAVYLCASSLEQNTGELFFGEGSRLTVL.

The genes are TRBV29-1 and TRBJ2-3; TRBD2 might be the D (6 bases). The V end lost 4 bases, the J end lost 4 bases, and 15 bases lay between the germline ends. The CDR3 extends over 14 amino acids. The germline V gene encodes CDR1 SQVTM and CDR2 ANQGSEA. The CDR3: CSVVRDGSPDTQYF. The DNA for the CDR3 is TGCAGCGTTGTCAGAGACGGGAGCCCAGATACGCAGTATTTT.

The rearrangement joins TRBV29-1 to TRBJ1-2, with a tentative D call TRBD1 (6 bases). This CDR3 has 13 amino acids. Trimming shortened V by 6 bases and J by 8 bases, and 19 bases separated the two germline ends. CDR1 is SQVTM and CDR2 is ANQGSEA in the germline V gene. The CDR3 DNA reads TGCAGCGTCCCTCCGGACAGTTCCCGAGGCTACACCTTC. Translation gives CSVPPDSSRGYTF.

The table lists this clonotype with a few counts. V gene TRBV11-2 combines with J gene TRBJ2-1, with D possibly TRBD2 on 5 matching bases. The CDR3 consists of 14 residues. Germline V gene lookup returns CDR1 SGHAT and CDR2 FQNNGV. V gave up 0 bases and J gave up 9 bases, with 12 bases separating them. CDR3: CASSLETLAGEQFF. The CDR3 DNA reads TGTGCCAGCAGCTTAGAAACGCTTGCGGGTGAGCAGTTCTTC. Combining the CDR3 with reference TRBV11-2 and TRBJ2-1 gives the whole variable domain EAGVAQSPRYKIIEKRQSVAFWCNPISGHATLYWYQQILGQGPKLLIQFQNNGVVDDSQLPKDRFSAERLKGVDSTLKIQPAKLEDSAVYLCASSLETLAGEQFFGPGTRLTVL.

This clonotype occurred a few times. The genes are TRBV5-1 and TRBJ1-5, with D tentatively TRBD1 (5 bases). CDR1 is SGHRS and CDR2 is YFSETQ in the germline V gene. V was cut by 4 bases and J by 6 bases, with 17 bases left in between. The CDR3 length is 15 residues. CDR3: CASSLDGGTFQPQHF. CDR3 DNA: TGCGCCAGCAGCCTCGACGGGGGGACCTTTCAGCCCCAGCATTTT.

This clonotype was observed a few times. The genes are TRBV10-3 and TRBJ2-2, with D possibly matching TRBD2 (6 bases). Per the germline V gene, CDR1 is ENHRY and CDR2 is SYGVKD. V lost 1 base to trimming and J lost 7 bases, with 10 bases between them. The CDR3 runs to 14 residues. The CDR3: CAISEWAGSGELFF. The CDR3 region has the DNA TGTGCCATCAGTGAGTGGGCGGGAAGCGGGGAGCTGTTTTTT.

The CDR3 loop is CASSLGTGRENTIYF. The CDR3 region has the DNA TGCGCCAGCAGCTTGGGAACGGGGCGAGAAAACACCATATATTTT. The chain carries TRBV5-1 and TRBJ1-3; TRBD1 might be the D (5 bases). Germline-derived CDR1 and CDR2 are SGHRS and YFSETQ. Trimming took 0 bases from V and 6 from J, leaving 13 bases between them. The CDR3 loop spans 15 amino acids.

The chain joins TRBV7-2 to TRBJ2-5, with TRBD2 identical over 13 bases. V lost 8 bases, J lost 3 bases, and 6 bases stayed unmatched. Germline CDR1 is SGHTA and CDR2 is FQGNSA. CDR3 length equals 15 residues. The CDR3 DNA follows: TGTGCCAGCTTCGGGACTAGCGGGGAAAAAGAGACCCAGTACTTC. It yields the protein CASFGTSGEKETQYF.

The chain combines TRBV20-1 with TRBJ1-2; D call uncertain. The CDR3 consists of 12 residues. Germline CDR1 reads DFQATT; CDR2 reads SNEGSKA (reference sequence). V was trimmed by 3 bases and J by 13 bases, leaving 18 bases between them. In DNA form, the CDR3 reads TGCAGTGCTAGGCCCAAGGTGGGAGGCCGCACCTTC. Translated, it gives CSARPKVGGRTF.

J is TRBJ1-2 and V is TRBV4-1, with 12 bases fitting TRBD1. The CDR3 totals 15 residues. After removal of 4 bases from V and 8 bases from J, the junction contained 8 bases not matched to a gene. The germline V gene encodes CDR1 MGHRA and CDR2 YSYEKL. CDR3 sequence: CASSPPGQGARGYTF. The CDR3 DNA is TGCGCCAGCAGCCCCCCGGGACAGGGGGCTAGGGGCTACACCTTC.

CDR3 sequence: CASSLPNPRERGAFF. In DNA form, the CDR3 reads TGCGCCAGCAGCTTACCGAACCCCAGGGAGAGAGGAGCTTTCTTT. This sequence joins TRBV5-1 and TRBJ1-1; D is perhaps TRBD1 (5 bases). The V end lost 2 bases, the J end lost 10 bases, and 21 bases lay between the germline ends. CDR1 and CDR2 (germline): SGHRS, YFSETQ. The CDR3 has 15 residues.

The chain is built from TRBV18 and TRBJ1-5, with a tentative D call TRBD1 (6 bases). Germline CDR1 and CDR2: KGHSH and LQKENI. This CDR3 spans 16 amino acids. V shed 2 bases and J shed 4 bases, with 15 bases lying between them. The CDR3 nucleotides are TGTGCCAGCTCACCATTACCCGGGACACCAAATCAGCCCCAGCATTTT. Its protein is CASSPLPGTPNQPQHF.

The sample holds a few counts of this clonotype. The V and J genes are TRBV4-1 and TRBJ1-6; 8 bases are a match to TRBD1. This CDR3 comprises 16 residues. Germline V gene lookup returns CDR1 MGHRA and CDR2 YSYEKL. With 4 bases clipped from V and 9 bases from J, the junction kept 11 bases outside the gene matches. The CDR3 DNA sequence: TGCGCCAGCAGCCCGACCCGTGACAGGGGACTTTCACCCCTCCACTTT. Protein: CASSPTRDRGLSPLHF.

V usage is TRBV5-1 and J usage is TRBJ1-2; D unclear. This CDR3 comprises 13 residues. From germline, CDR1 is SGHRS and CDR2 YFSETQ. The V and J ends lost 0 bases and 2 bases respectively, with 5 bases between them. The CDR3 is CASSLENNYGYTF. CDR3 DNA sequence: TGCGCCAGCAGCTTGGAGAACAACTATGGCTACACCTTC. Complete variable domain (other parts from reference TRBV5-1 and TRBJ1-2): KAGVTQTPRYLIKTRGQQVTLSCSPISGHRSVSWYQQTPGQGLQFLFEYFSETQRNKGNFPGRFSGRQFSNSRSEMNVSTLELGDSALYLCASSLENNYGYTFGSGTRLTVV.